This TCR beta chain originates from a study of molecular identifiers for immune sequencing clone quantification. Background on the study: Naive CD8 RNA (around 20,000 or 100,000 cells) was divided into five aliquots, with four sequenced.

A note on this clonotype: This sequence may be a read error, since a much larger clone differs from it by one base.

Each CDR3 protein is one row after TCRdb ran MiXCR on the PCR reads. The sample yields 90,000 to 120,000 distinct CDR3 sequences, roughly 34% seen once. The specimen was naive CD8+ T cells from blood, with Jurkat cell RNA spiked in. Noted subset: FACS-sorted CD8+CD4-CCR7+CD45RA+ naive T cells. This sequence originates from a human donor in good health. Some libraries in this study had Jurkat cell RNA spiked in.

The CDR3: CASSGTSGRPYNGQFF. CDR3 bases: TGTGCCAGCAGCGGGACTAGCGGGAGGCCCTACAATGGGCAGTTCTTC. The chain links TRBV7-2 to TRBJ2-1, with TRBD2 matching 15 bases. This CDR3 has 16 amino acids. Germline-derived CDR1 and CDR2 are SGHTA and FQGNSA.